A single sample gave rise to the 5 T cell receptor beta chains below, sequenced in a study of T cell responses to AZD1222 COVID-19 vaccine. The protocol was immunoSEQ multiplex PCR, while the TCRdb copy is restricted to in-frame clones and leaves out a portion. The profile covers around 110,000 clones, with roughly 92% appearing a single time and around 1.5% taken by the ten largest. The material sequenced was peripheral blood, taken 28 days after the second AZD1222 dose. All receptors come from an adult who received the AZD1222 COVID-19 vaccine.

The J gene is TRBJ2-2, the V gene TRBV3-1 (or the pseudogene TRBV3-2); TRBD2 matches 11 bases. J gave up 7 bases and V 7 bases, and 5 bases lay outside the gene matches. Germline values: CDR1 LGHDT, CDR2 YNNKEL (reference sequence). This CDR3 has 14 amino acids. The CDR3: CASNLGLAVGELFF. The CDR3 DNA sequence: TGTGCCAGCAACCTGGGACTAGCGGTCGGGGAGCTGTTTTTT.

V usage is TRBV27 and J usage is TRBJ2-3; D assignment may be TRBD1 or TRBD2 (6 bases each). This CDR3 has 16 residues. V was cut by 6 bases and J by 2 bases, with 18 bases left in between. CDR1 and CDR2 from the germline V gene are MNHEY and SMNVEV (reference sequence). The CDR3 loop is CASSRGPSVTTDTQYF. In nucleotides, the CDR3 is TGTGCCAGCAGCCGGGGGCCGAGCGTAACCACAGATACGCAGTATTTT.

The chain joins TRBV4-1 to TRBJ2-1; TRBD2 is a possible D gene (5 bases). The ends were cut back, 1 base at V and 2 bases at J, with 9 bases in the middle. The CDR3 is 15 amino acids. Germline V gene lookup returns CDR1 MGHRA and CDR2 YSYEKL. DNA of the CDR3: TGCGCCAGCAGCCAAGGATCCGGGGCCTACAATGAGCAGTTCTTC. Its translation: CASSQGSGAYNEQFF.

This rearrangement joins TRBV19 to TRBJ1-1; weak D call: TRBD1 (5 bases). The CDR3 contains 13 residues. The V and J ends lost 8 bases and 13 bases respectively, with 23 bases between them. Germline V gene sequence: CDR1 LNHDA, CDR2 SQIVND (reference sequence). The CDR3 loop is CASAANVGGIGFF. CDR3 in DNA: TGTGCCAGTGCCGCGAATGTTGGGGGGATCGGTTTCTTT.

The chain uses TRBV5-6 and TRBJ2-7; no definite D call. Between the trimmed V and J ends, which lost 5 bases and 1 base, there was a span of 7 bases. The CDR3 is 12 amino acids. CDR1 is SGHDT and CDR2 is YYEEEE in the germline V gene. In DNA, the CDR3 is TGTGCCAGCAGTGGGTCTTCCTACGAGCAGTACTTC. It specifies CASSGSSYEQYF.